The 21 T cell receptor beta chains in this list originate from one sample, sequenced in a study of shared clonotypes between healthy human individuals. TCRdb keeps only in-frame clones here, not all; method: immunoSEQ multiplex PCR. The data hold 450,000 to 600,000 clones, with around 74% observed a single time. The sequenced sample consisted of PBMCs. Source of these receptors: a middle-aged woman in good health. Some clones in this sample may be carry-over from other donors' samples.

CDR3 loop: CASRQGLASSTDTQYF. The CDR3 DNA reads TGTGCCAGCAGACAGGGACTAGCGTCTAGCACAGATACGCAGTATTTT. This chain uses TRBV7-8 with TRBJ2-3, with TRBD2 matching over 10 bases. Unmatched junction bases numbered 6, after V lost 6 bases and J lost 0 bases. CDR1 and CDR2 from the germline V gene are SGHVS and FQNEAQ. CDR3 length: 16 amino acids.

This chain links TRBV25-1 with TRBJ2-7, with 10 bases fitting TRBD1. Per the germline V gene, CDR1 is MGHDK and CDR2 is SYGVNS. The CDR3 consists of 13 residues. V shed 4 bases and J 7 bases; nucleotides not matched to a gene: 4. The CDR3 DNA reads as TGTGCCAGCAGTGCATGGACAGGGGGTGAGCAGTACTTC. It translates to CASSAWTGGEQYF.

The sample holds many counts of this clone. The chain employs TRBV30 and TRBJ2-2, with a tentative D call TRBD2 (6 bases). V was cut by 0 bases and J by 3 bases, with 11 bases left in between. This CDR3 region has 15 residues. Per germline, CDR1 GTSNPN and CDR2 SVGIG (reference sequence). CDR3 sequence (DNA): TGTGCCTGGAGTGTACGGGAGAAGGACACCGGGGAGCTGTTTTTT. Its protein product is CAWSVREKDTGELFF.

The gene calls are TRBV5-5 and TRBJ2-7; weak D call: TRBD1 (5 bases). The CDR3 is 15 amino acids. V lost 0 bases, J lost 2 bases, and 12 bases lay in between. CDR1 is SGHKS and CDR2 is YYEKEE in the germline V gene (reference sequence). CDR3 sequence (DNA): TGTGCCAGCAGCTTGGGGGTCAGGGTAACCTACGAGCAGTACTTC. It yields the protein CASSLGVRVTYEQYF.

The rearrangement joins TRBV7-9 to TRBJ1-1; 7 bases match TRBD1. V shed 1 base and J 5 bases; nucleotides not matched to a gene: 7. The germline gives CDR1 SEHNR, CDR2 FQNEAQ (reference sequence). This CDR3 has 15 amino acids. The CDR3 nucleotides are TGTGCCAGCAGCTTAGTTACAGGGGTTGGGACTGAAGCTTTCTTT. This translates into CASSLVTGVGTEAFF.

CDR3 nucleotides: TGTGCCAGCAGCTTGGAACGCTGGAACACTGAAGCTTTCTTT. It specifies CASSLERWNTEAFF. The genes are TRBV5-6 and TRBJ1-1; D not certain. CDR3 length: 14 amino acids. Germline CDR1 reads SGHDT; CDR2 reads YYEEEE. Trimming stripped 0 bases from V and 1 base from J, with 7 bases between.

The genes are TRBV18 and TRBJ2-3, with D uncertain. Germline lookup yields CDR1 KGHSH and CDR2 LQKENI. The CDR3 consists of 11 residues. Trimming took off 4 bases at V and 9 bases at J, with 8 bases between the two ends. In DNA, the CDR3 is TGTGCCAGCTCACTGGGGTTCACGCAGTATTTT. It translates to CASSLGFTQYF.

The V call is TRBV11-3, the J call TRBJ2-7, with a weak D call TRBD1 (5 bases). CDR1 SGHNT and CDR2 YENEEA come from the germline V gene. This CDR3 comprises 16 residues. Trimming removed 1 base at V and 1 base at J, with 14 bases between. The CDR3 spells CASSLGAGMGSYEQYF. The CDR3 coding sequence is TGTGCCAGCAGCTTAGGGGCAGGGATGGGATCCTACGAGCAGTACTTC.

The chain combines TRBV5-1 with TRBJ2-7; no definite D call. The germline V gene has CDR1 SGHRS and CDR2 YFSETQ. V lost 0 bases and J lost 6, with 10 bases in between. The CDR3 loop spans 13 amino acids. For the CDR3, the DNA is TGCGCCAGCAGCTTGGCGTCCCAGGCCGAGCAGTACTTC. Translation gives CASSLASQAEQYF.

This chain joins TRBV9 and TRBJ2-5, with 13 bases fitting TRBD2. The CDR3 consists of 19 residues. With V trimmed by 0 bases and J by 0 bases, 8 bases remained unmatched. From germline, CDR1 is SGDLS and CDR2 YYNGEE. The CDR3 sequence: CASSVDPGLAGPYQETQYF. The CDR3 nucleotides read TGTGCCAGCAGCGTAGACCCGGGACTAGCGGGACCATACCAAGAGACCCAGTACTTC.

This sequence joins TRBV7-3 and TRBJ2-1, with D perhaps assigned TRBD1 or TRBD2 (5 bases each). CDR3 length: 13 amino acids. CDR1 is SGHTA and CDR2 is FQGTGA in the germline V gene. The V and J ends lost 5 bases and 8 bases respectively, with 13 bases between them. The CDR3 DNA reads as TGTGCCAGCAGCCAAAGAGGGGTCCATGAGCAGTTCTTC. Translated: CASSQRGVHEQFF.

The chain combines TRBV4-1 with TRBJ1-4, with D perhaps matching TRBD1 (5 bases). The V and J ends lost 4 bases and 5 bases respectively, with 11 bases between them. Germline V gene sequence: CDR1 MGHRA, CDR2 YSYEKL. This CDR3 has 14 amino acids. The CDR3 reads CASSRDLMNEKLFF. CDR3 DNA: TGCGCCAGCAGCCGGGACTTGATGAATGAAAAACTGTTTTTT.

The CDR3 loop is CASSLPTSGRPSYNEQFF. In DNA form, the CDR3 reads TGTGCCAGCAGTCTCCCGACTAGCGGGAGGCCTTCCTACAATGAGCAGTTCTTC. The J gene is TRBJ2-1, the V gene TRBV28, with 13 bases identical to TRBD2. Germline-derived CDR1 and CDR2 are MDHEN and SYDVKM. The CDR3 has 18 amino acids. Trimming at V came to 5 bases and at J to 1 base, leaving 8 bases not matched to a gene.

This chain connects TRBV29-1 to TRBJ2-3; 7 bases are a match to TRBD2. The trim removed 0 bases at V and 0 bases at J, leaving 0 bases unmatched. The CDR3 consists of 14 residues. The germline gives CDR1 SQVTM, CDR2 ANQGSEA. Here the CDR3 reads CSVEEGGSTDTQYF. CDR3 in DNA: TGCAGCGTTGAAGAGGGGGGGAGCACAGATACGCAGTATTTT.

This clone was detected once. The rearrangement links TRBV6-1 to TRBJ2-5; 9 bases match TRBD1. The CDR3 totals 15 residues. CDR1 and CDR2 (germline): MNHNS, SASEGT. J was trimmed by 5 bases and V by 2 bases; bases with no gene match: 6. The CDR3 DNA reads as TGTGCCAGCAGTGAAACAGGGGGCGCGGAGGAGACCCAGTACTTC. Its translation is CASSETGGAEETQYF.

The gene calls are TRBV5-4 and TRBJ2-2; tentatively, D is TRBD2 (6 bases). The CDR3 runs to 18 residues. Germline V gives CDR1 SGHNT, CDR2 YYREEE (reference sequence). The ends were cut back, 3 bases at V and 4 bases at J, with 22 bases in the middle. DNA of the CDR3: TGTGCCAGCAGCTCGGGTATCACCCTAGCGAGCGGCACCGGGGAGCTGTTTTTT. It yields the protein CASSSGITLASGTGELFF. Full variable domain (outside the CDR3, taken from reference TRBV5-4 and TRBJ2-2): ETGVTQSPTHLIKTRGQQVTLRCSSQSGHNTVSWYQQALGQGPQFIFQYYREEENGRGNFPPRFSGLQFPNYSSELNVNALELDDSALYLCASSSGITLASGTGELFFGEGSRLTVL.

This chain joins TRBV21-1 and TRBJ2-2; the D call TRBD2 from the table was never checked on the DNA. TRBV21-1 constitutes a pseudogene. The CDR3 is made up of 15 amino acids. In DNA form, the CDR3 reads TGTGCCAGCAGCGGCCGGGACTTGAACACCGGGGAGCTGTTTTTT. Amino acid sequence: CASSGRDLNTGELFF.

The genes are TRBV14 and TRBJ1-2; tentative D call: TRBD1 (6 bases). V lost 1 base and J lost 7, with 16 bases in between. The CDR3 length is 15 residues. The germline V gene encodes CDR1 SGHDN and CDR2 FVKESK. Here the CDR3 DNA reads TGTGCCAGCAGCCAAGTCTTAGGAGGGGGATCTGGCTACACCTTC. It codes for CASSQVLGGGSGYTF.

With regard to this clone: Within the sample, other DNA sequences also encode this same CDR3. The V and J genes are TRBV14 and TRBJ2-7; D not certain. Germline V CDR1 and CDR2: SGHDN, FVKESK. The CDR3 spans 14 residues. Trimming took 1 base from V and 0 from J, leaving 7 bases between them. CDR3 bases: TGTGCCAGCAGCCAAGTTCAAAGCTCCTACGAGCAGTACTTC. It codes for CASSQVQSSYEQYF.

The gene calls are TRBV7-8 and TRBJ2-2; D unresolved. The CDR3 is made up of 13 amino acids. Trimming stripped 1 base from V and 4 bases from J, with 4 bases between. Looked up from germline, CDR1 is SGHVS and CDR2 is FQNEAQ. The CDR3, as DNA: TGTGCCAGCAGCTTAGGGCCCACCGGGGAGCTGTTTTTT. Translated: CASSLGPTGELFF.

The chain has TRBV18 and TRBJ2-7, with D possibly being TRBD2 (5 bases). This CDR3 is built from 13 residues. Trimming took 1 base from V and 2 from J, leaving 6 bases between them. Per germline, CDR1 KGHSH and CDR2 LQKENI. The CDR3 region is CASSPLRAYEQYF. CDR3 nucleotide sequence: TGTGCCAGCTCACCACTGCGGGCCTACGAGCAGTACTTC.